This T cell receptor beta chain stems from a study of cytomegalovirus exposure and HLA in healthy donors listed by TCRdb under 2017. In the study overall: According to a later analysis, the roughly 130 validation repertoires were produced on the same platform as the 680 or so repertoires of the first cohort. The aim of the study was to test whether cataloging public T cell receptors could identify signatures of past pathogen exposure. Along with the roughly 670-subject first cohort, a separate validation cohort of over a hundred different subjects was used. The study combined high-throughput TCR immunosequencing, statistical association of individual TCRs with disease status, and machine learning to predict cytomegalovirus infection status. Study-wide findings and limitations: The classifier was reported to diagnose cytomegalovirus status with high specificity and sensitivity in both the original and validation cohorts. A later analysis had no HLA typing for the validation cohort, so co-occurrence there was scored across all 120 or so repertoires. According to the authors, the approach could potentially be generalized to other disease states and immunological phenotypes. Of the cluster scores, around 95% were above 0 in a later analysis, which found that TCRs clustered in the first cohort also tended to co-occur in the roughly 130 validation repertoires. In the study, around 150 TCR beta chains were listed as associated with cytomegalovirus. Across donors, most TCR sequences were observed very rarely, whereas some public TCRs were present in many individuals. A few of the identified cytomegalovirus-associated TCR beta chains were confirmed in vitro to be specific for cytomegalovirus antigens.

The library came from the immunoSEQ multiplex PCR assay. Under the source paper's analysis protocol: A statistical classification framework was built to diagnose cytomegalovirus status from the catalog of TCR beta chain sequences. TCRdb's version of the immuneACCESS table is confined to in-frame rearrangements and falls short of the full clone set. An unresolved V gene accounts for under half of the shortfall where checked; the remainder is of unknown origin. The V and J calls and the clone size are those of that table, but D and trimming were determined from the DNA. The sample has fewer than 400,000 clones on record, roughly 85% of them singletons. The ten largest clones take up about 0.8% of the sample. Donors formed part of the validation cohort, which comprised approximately 130 subjects and was distinct from the first cohort of 550 to 850 subjects. Notes on this clone: Its antigen is unknown. Qualities for individual bases were not recorded, and no much larger clone is one base off.

CDR3 length: 15 amino acids, cysteine to phenylalanine. The entry retains the CDR3 DNA only, 45 bases that are in frame from base 1. As encoded in the germline V gene, CDR1 is LGHNA while CDR2 is YSLEER. Deletion took 1 base off V and 6 bases off J, with a span of 13 bases between the germline ends. The source material was PBMCs. This TCR came from a young woman in good health and CMV-seronegative. The chain employs TRBV4-3 and TRBJ2-1; perhaps TRBD1 is the D gene, with 6 bases matching. The CDR3 is CASSQAQGQLNEQFF. The nucleotide sequence is TGCGCCAGCAGCCAAGCCCAGGGACAACTCAATGAGCAGTTCTTC.